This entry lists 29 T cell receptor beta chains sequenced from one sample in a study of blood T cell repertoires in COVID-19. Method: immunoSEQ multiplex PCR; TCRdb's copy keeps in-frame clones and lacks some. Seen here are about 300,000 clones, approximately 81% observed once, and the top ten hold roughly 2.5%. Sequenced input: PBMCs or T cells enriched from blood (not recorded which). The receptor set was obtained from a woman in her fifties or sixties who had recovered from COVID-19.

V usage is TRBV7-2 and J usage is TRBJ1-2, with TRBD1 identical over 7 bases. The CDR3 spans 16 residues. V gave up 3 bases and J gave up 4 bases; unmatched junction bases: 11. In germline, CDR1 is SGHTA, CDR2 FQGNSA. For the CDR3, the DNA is TGTGCCAGCAGCTTGACAGGGTCCCAGGGTCCCTATGGCTACACCTTC. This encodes CASSLTGSQGPYGYTF.

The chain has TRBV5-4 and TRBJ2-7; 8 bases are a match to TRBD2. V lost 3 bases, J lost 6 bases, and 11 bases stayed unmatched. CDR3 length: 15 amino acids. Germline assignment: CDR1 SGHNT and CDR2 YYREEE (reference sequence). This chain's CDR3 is CASSSGGVPFSEQYF. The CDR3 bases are TGTGCCAGCAGCTCGGGAGGGGTTCCGTTCTCCGAGCAGTACTTC. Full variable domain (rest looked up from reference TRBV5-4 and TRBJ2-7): ETGVTQSPTHLIKTRGQQVTLRCSSQSGHNTVSWYQQALGQGPQFIFQYYREEENGRGNFPPRFSGLQFPNYSSELNVNALELDDSALYLCASSSGGVPFSEQYFGPGTRLTVT.

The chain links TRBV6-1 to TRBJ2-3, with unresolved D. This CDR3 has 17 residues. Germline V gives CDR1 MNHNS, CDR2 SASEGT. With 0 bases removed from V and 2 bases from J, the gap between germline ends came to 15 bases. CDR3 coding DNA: TGTGCCAGCAGTGAAGCCGTGCTGTCGAGCGTCACAGATACGCAGTATTTT. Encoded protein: CASSEAVLSSVTDTQYF.

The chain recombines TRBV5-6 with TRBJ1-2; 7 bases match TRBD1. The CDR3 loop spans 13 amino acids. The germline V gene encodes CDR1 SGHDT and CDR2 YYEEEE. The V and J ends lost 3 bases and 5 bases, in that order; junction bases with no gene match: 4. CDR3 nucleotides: TGTGCCAGCAGCTCACAGGGGAATTATGGCTACACCTTC. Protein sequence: CASSSQGNYGYTF.

The DNA for the CDR3 is TGTGCCAGCAGGGACGGGATCATGAACACTGAAGCTTTCTTT. Encoded protein: CASRDGIMNTEAFF. The chain couples TRBV6-5 to TRBJ1-1; D uncertain. The ends were cut back, 6 bases at V and 0 bases at J, with 11 bases in the middle. The CDR3 is made up of 14 amino acids. CDR1 is MNHEY, CDR2 SVGAGI, per germline.

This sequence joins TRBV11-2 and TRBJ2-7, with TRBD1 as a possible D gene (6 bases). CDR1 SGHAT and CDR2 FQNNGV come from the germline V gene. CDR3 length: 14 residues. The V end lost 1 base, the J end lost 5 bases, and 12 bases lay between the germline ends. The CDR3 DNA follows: TGTGCCAGCAGCTTAGTCCGGACAGAGGACGAGCAGTACTTC. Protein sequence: CASSLVRTEDEQYF.

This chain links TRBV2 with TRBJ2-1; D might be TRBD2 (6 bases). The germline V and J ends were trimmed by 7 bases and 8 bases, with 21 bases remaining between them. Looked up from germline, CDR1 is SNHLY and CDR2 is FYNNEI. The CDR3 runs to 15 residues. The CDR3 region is CASTLDLPRGDEQFF. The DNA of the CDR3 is TGTGCCAGCACCCTGGACCTCCCCCGCGGGGATGAGCAGTTCTTC.

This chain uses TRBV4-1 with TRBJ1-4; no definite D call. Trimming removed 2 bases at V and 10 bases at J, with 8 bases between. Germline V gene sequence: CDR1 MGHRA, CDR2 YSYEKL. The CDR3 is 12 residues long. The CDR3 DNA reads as TGCGCCAGCAGCCAACCAGAGGGAAAACTGTTTTTT. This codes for CASSQPEGKLFF.

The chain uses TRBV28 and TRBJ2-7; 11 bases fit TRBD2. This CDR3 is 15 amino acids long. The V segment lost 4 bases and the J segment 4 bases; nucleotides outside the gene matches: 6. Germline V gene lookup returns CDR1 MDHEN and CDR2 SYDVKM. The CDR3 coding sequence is TGTGCCAGCAGTTCCCCCGGGACTAGCGGATACGAGCAGTACTTC. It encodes CASSSPGTSGYEQYF.

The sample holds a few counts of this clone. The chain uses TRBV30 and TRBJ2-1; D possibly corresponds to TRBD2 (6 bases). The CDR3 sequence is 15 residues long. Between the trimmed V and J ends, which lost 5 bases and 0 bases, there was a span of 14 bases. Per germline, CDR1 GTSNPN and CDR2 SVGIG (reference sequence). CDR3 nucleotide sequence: TGTGCCTGGGACTCAGGAGGGAGCTCCTACAATGAGCAGTTCTTC. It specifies CAWDSGGSSYNEQFF.

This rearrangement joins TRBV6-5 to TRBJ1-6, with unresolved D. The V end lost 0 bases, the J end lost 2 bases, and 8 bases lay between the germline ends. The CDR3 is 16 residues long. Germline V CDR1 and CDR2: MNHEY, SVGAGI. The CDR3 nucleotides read TGTGCCAGCAGTTACTCGAATCGGGCCTATAATTCACCCCTCCACTTT. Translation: CASSYSNRAYNSPLHF.

The DNA of the CDR3 is TGTGCCAGCAGCTTTAATGGGGCGAACACTGAAGCTTTCTTT. This encodes CASSFNGANTEAFF. This sequence joins TRBV7-2 and TRBJ1-1; tentative D call: TRBD1 (5 bases). The ends were cut back, 3 bases at V and 1 base at J, with 9 bases in the middle. The germline V gene encodes CDR1 SGHTA and CDR2 FQGNSA. The CDR3 is 14 residues long.

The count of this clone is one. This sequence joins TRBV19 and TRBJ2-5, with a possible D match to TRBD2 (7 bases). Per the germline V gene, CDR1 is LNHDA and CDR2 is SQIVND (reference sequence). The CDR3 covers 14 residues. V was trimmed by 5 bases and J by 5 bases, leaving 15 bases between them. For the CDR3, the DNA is TGTGCCAGTAGTCGCGGGGGCGGTTGGGAGACCCAGTACTTC. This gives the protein CASSRGGGWETQYF.

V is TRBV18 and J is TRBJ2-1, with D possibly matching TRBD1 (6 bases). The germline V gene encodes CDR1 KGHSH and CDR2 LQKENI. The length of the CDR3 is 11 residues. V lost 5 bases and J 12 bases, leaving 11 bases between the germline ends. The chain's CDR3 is CASSGLQGQFF. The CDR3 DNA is TGTGCCAGCTCAGGCCTACAGGGGCAGTTCTTC.

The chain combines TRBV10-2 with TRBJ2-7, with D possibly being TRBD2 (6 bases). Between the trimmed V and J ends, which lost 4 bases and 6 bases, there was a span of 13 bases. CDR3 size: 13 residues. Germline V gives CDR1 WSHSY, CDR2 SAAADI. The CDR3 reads CASSGGPGSEQYF. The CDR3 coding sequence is TGCGCCAGCAGTGGAGGACCCGGGAGCGAGCAGTACTTC.

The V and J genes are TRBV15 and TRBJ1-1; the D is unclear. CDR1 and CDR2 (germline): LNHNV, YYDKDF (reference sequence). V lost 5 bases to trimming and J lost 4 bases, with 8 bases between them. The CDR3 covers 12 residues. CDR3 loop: CATSSRGTEAFF. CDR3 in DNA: TGTGCCACCAGCTCCCGGGGCACTGAAGCTTTCTTT.

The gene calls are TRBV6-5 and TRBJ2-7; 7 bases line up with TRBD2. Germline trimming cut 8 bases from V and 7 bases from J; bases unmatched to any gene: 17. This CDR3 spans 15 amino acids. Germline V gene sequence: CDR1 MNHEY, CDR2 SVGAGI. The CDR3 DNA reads TGTGCCAGCCACAGCCCGGGGGAGGGTCAGGAGGAGCAGTACTTC. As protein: CASHSPGEGQEEQYF.

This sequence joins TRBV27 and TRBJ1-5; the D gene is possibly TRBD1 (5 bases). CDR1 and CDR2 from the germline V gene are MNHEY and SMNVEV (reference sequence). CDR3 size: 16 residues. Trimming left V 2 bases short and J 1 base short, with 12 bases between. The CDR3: CASSLRAGLSNQPQHF. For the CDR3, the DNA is TGTGCCAGCAGTTTAAGAGCGGGACTCAGCAATCAGCCCCAGCATTTT.

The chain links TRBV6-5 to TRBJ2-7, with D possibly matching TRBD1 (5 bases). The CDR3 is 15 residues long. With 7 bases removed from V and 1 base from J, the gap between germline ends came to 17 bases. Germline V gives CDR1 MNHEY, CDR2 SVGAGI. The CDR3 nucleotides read TGTGCCAGCACCCAGAAAGGCAGGGAATCCTACGAGCAGTACTTC. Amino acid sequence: CASTQKGRESYEQYF.

CDR3: CASSRDRANGELFF. The CDR3 DNA reads as TGTGCCAGCTCACGTGACAGGGCCAACGGGGAGCTGTTTTTT. The rearrangement links TRBV18 to TRBJ2-2, with 7 bases that match TRBD1. V trimming: 4 bases; J trimming: 7 bases; junction bases outside the gene matches: 6. The length of the CDR3 is 14 residues. CDR1 KGHSH and CDR2 LQKENI come from the germline V gene. Looking up the rest from reference TRBV18 and TRBJ2-2 gives the full variable domain: NAGVMQNPRHLVRRRGQEARLRCSPMKGHSHVYWYRQLPEEGLKFMVYLQKENIIDESGMPKERFSAEFPKEGPSILRIQQVVRGDSAAYFCASSRDRANGELFFGEGSRLTVL.

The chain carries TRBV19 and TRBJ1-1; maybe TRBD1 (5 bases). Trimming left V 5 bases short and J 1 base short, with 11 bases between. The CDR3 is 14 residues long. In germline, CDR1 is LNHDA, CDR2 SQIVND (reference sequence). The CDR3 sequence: CASSFLTANTEAFF. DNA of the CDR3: TGTGCCAGTAGTTTCCTGACAGCGAACACTGAAGCTTTCTTT.

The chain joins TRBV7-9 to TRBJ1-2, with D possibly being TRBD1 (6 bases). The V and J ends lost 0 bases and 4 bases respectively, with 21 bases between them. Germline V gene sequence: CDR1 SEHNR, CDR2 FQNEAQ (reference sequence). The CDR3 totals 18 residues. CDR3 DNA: TGTGCCAGCAGCTTAGCCGTCCGGGGGGCGCGAATTGGCTATGGCTACACCTTC. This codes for CASSLAVRGARIGYGYTF.

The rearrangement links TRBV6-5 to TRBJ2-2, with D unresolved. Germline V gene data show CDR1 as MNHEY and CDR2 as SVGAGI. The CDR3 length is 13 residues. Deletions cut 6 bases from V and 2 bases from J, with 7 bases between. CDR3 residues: CASSPTNTGELFF. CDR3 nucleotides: TGTGCCAGCAGCCCAACTAACACCGGGGAGCTGTTTTTT.

As DNA, the CDR3 is TGTGCCAGCAGGAGGACAGGGACGCGGGGCGGGGCATATACGCAGTATTTT. Protein: CASRRTGTRGGAYTQYF. The gene calls are TRBV28 and TRBJ2-3; 8 positions match TRBD1. Germline V gives CDR1 MDHEN, CDR2 SYDVKM. After removal of 6 bases from V and 7 bases from J, the junction contained 18 bases not matched to a gene. This CDR3 has 17 amino acids.

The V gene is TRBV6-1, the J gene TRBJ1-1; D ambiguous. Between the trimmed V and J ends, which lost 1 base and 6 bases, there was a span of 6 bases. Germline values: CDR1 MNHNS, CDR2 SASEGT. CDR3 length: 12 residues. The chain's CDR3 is CASSEDSPEAFF. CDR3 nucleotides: TGTGCCAGCAGTGAAGACAGTCCTGAAGCTTTCTTT.

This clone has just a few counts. The CDR3 DNA is TGTGCCAGCAGCTTAGTGGGGGGCACTGAAGCTTTCTTT. Translating gives CASSLVGGTEAFF. The chain combines TRBV13 with TRBJ1-1; D perhaps matches TRBD1 (5 bases). V was shortened by 1 base and J by 4 bases, with 7 bases between the two germline ends. The CDR3 sequence is 13 residues long. Looked up from germline, CDR1 is PRHDT and CDR2 is FYEKMQ (reference sequence).

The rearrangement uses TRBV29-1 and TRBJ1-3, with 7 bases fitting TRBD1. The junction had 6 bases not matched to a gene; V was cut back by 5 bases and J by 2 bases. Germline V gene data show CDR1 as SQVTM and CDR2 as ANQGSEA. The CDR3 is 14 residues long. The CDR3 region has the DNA TGCAGCGTTCGAGAACAGGGGCCTGGAAACACCATATATTTT. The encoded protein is CSVREQGPGNTIYF.

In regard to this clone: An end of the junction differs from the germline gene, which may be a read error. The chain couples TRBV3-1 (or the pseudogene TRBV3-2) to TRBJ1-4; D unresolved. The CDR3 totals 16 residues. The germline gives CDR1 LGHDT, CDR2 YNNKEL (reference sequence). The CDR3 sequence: CASSLPRVPHLEKTVF. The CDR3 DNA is TGTGCCAGCAGCCTCCCGAGGGTACCTCACCTAGAAAAAACTGTTTTT.

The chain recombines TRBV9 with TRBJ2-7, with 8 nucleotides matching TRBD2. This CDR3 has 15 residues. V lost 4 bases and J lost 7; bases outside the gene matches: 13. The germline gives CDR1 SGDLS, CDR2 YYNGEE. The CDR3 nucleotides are TGTGCCAGCAGCCCAGCAACGGGAGGGCCGGGGGAGCAGTACTTC. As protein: CASSPATGGPGEQYF.